Following are 10 T cell receptor beta chains from one sample sequenced in a study of blood T cell repertoires in COVID-19. Clones were read by immunoSEQ multiplex PCR, and TCRdb kept only the in-frame ones, dropping some. This table has roughly 150,000 clones, roughly 88% appearing once. The specimen was PBMCs or T cells enriched from blood (not recorded which). These receptors came from a man between 50 and 59 years old who had recovered from COVID-19.

The chain carries TRBV19 and TRBJ1-1; TRBD1 might be the D (6 bases). V was pared by 2 bases and J by 5 bases, with 9 bases between. Germline V gene data show CDR1 as LNHDA and CDR2 as SQIVND (reference sequence). There are 13 residues in the CDR3. The CDR3 DNA reads TGTGCCAGTAGTATAATAACAGGGACTGAAGCTTTCTTT. Amino acids: CASSIITGTEAFF.

This chain joins TRBV4-2 and TRBJ1-3; a weak D match, TRBD1 (6 bases). The CDR3 runs 14 residues. Trimming shortened V by 1 base and J by 4 bases, and 8 bases separated the two germline ends. The V gene's germline CDR1 is LGHNA and CDR2 YNFKEQ. The DNA of the CDR3 is TGTGCCAGCAGCCAAGGGACAGCAGGAAACACCATATATTTT. It yields the protein CASSQGTAGNTIYF.

V gene TRBV3-1 (or the pseudogene TRBV3-2) combines with J gene TRBJ2-1; TRBD1 aligns across 7 bases. Germline V gene data show CDR1 as LGHDT and CDR2 as YNNKEL (reference sequence). Unmatched junction bases numbered 7, after V lost 1 base and J lost 10 bases. This CDR3 is 14 amino acids long. The CDR3, as DNA: TGTGCCAGCAGCCAAGTGAGTATAGGGGGCGAGCAGTTCTTC. This translates into CASSQVSIGGEQFF.

This chain joins TRBV19 and TRBJ1-1; 7 positions agree with TRBD1. V shed 6 bases and J 3 bases; nucleotides not matched to a gene: 7. CDR1 and CDR2 from the germline V gene are LNHDA and SQIVND (reference sequence). The CDR3 has 14 amino acids. Here the CDR3 DNA reads TGTGCCAGTAGCTACAGGGGTAGGGACACTGAAGCTTTCTTT. Protein: CASSYRGRDTEAFF. The entire variable domain, with the rest obtained from reference TRBV19 and TRBJ1-1, is as follows: DGGITQSPKYLFRKEGQNVTLSCEQNLNHDAMYWYRQDPGQGLRLIYYSQIVNDFQKGDIAEGYSVSREKKESFPLTVTSAQKNPTAFYLCASSYRGRDTEAFFGQGTRLTVV.

The table lists this clone with a few counts. One end of the junction fails to match germline, which may point to a read error. The chain carries TRBV11-2 and TRBJ1-1; 7 nucleotides agree with TRBD1. CDR1 SGHAT and CDR2 FQNNGV come from the germline V gene. The CDR3 has 15 amino acids. CDR3 residues: CASSLEEGAETEAFF. CDR3 nucleotide sequence: TGTGCCAGCAGCCTAGAAGAGGGGGCGGAGACTGAAGCTTTCTTT.

This chain uses TRBV19 with TRBJ2-6; the D gene is possibly TRBD1 (6 bases). The V gene lost 9 bases and the J gene lost 1 base, with 19 bases spanning the gap. This CDR3 comprises 17 residues. Per germline, CDR1 LNHDA and CDR2 SQIVND (reference sequence). The CDR3 DNA is TGTGCCAGCTCGTTGGGGACAAGTAAATCTGGGGCCAACGTCCTGACTTTC. It translates to CASSLGTSKSGANVLTF.

The chain couples TRBV5-4 to TRBJ2-5; the match to TRBD2 covers 12 bases. CDR1 and CDR2 (germline): SGHNT, YYREEE (reference sequence). The CDR3 runs 16 residues. With V trimmed by 4 bases and J by 4 bases, 8 bases remained unmatched. Written as DNA, the CDR3 is TGTGCCAGCAGCACACAGACTAGCGGGGGACGAGAGACCCAGTACTTC. It is translated as CASSTQTSGGRETQYF.

V and J are TRBV24-1 and TRBJ2-2; TRBD1 is a possible D gene (6 bases). Between the trimmed V and J ends, which lost 4 bases and 1 base, there was a span of 15 bases. This CDR3 has 17 residues. Germline CDR1 and CDR2: KGHDR and SFDVKD. CDR3 bases: TGTGCCACCAGTGACCCGAGGACAGCGATGAACACCGGGGAGCTGTTTTTT. This gives the protein CATSDPRTAMNTGELFF.

This chain connects TRBV5-4 to TRBJ2-2, with 8 positions matching TRBD2. The CDR3 runs to 16 residues. V trimming: 2 bases; J trimming: 4 bases; junction bases outside the gene matches: 7. Per germline, CDR1 SGHNT and CDR2 YYREEE (reference sequence). The CDR3 sequence is CASSFWLAGATGELFF. CDR3 DNA: TGTGCCAGCAGCTTCTGGCTAGCGGGTGCCACCGGGGAGCTGTTTTTT. The full variable domain, with the rest looked up from reference TRBV5-4 and TRBJ2-2, is ETGVTQSPTHLIKTRGQQVTLRCSSQSGHNTVSWYQQALGQGPQFIFQYYREEENGRGNFPPRFSGLQFPNYSSELNVNALELDDSALYLCASSFWLAGATGELFFGEGSRLTVL.

CDR3 nucleotides: TGTGCCAGCAGTTACTCCCGGACAGGTTCGAACACCGGGGAGCTGTTTTTT. This codes for CASSYSRTGSNTGELFF. The rearrangement joins TRBV6-2 or TRBV6-3 to TRBJ2-2, with 7 bases identical to TRBD1. The CDR3 consists of 17 residues. Germline lookup yields CDR1 MNHEY and CDR2 SVGEGT. V lost 0 bases and J lost 0; bases outside the gene matches: 4.